This T cell receptor (beta chain) was retrieved from a study of blood T cell repertoires in COVID-19. Looking at the study overall: There were acute and convalescent COVID-19 samples, and they came from the United States, Italy and Spain.

The CDR3 consists of 15 residues. V trimming: 4 bases; J trimming: 2 bases; junction bases outside the gene matches: 5. CDR1 is SGHKS and CDR2 is YYEKEE in the germline V gene (reference sequence). Profiled with immunoSEQ multiplex PCR; TCRdb holds only in-frame clones, not every one. The sample records 250,000 to 300,000 clones, 75% to 85% being singletons. The source of this sequence is a man aged 50 to 60 with active or convalescent COVID-19. V and J are TRBV5-5 and TRBJ2-3, with 9 bases lining up with TRBD1. The sample consisted of peripheral blood. In DNA form, the CDR3 reads TGTGCCAGCAGCCCCTGGACAGGGGTCACAGATACGCAGTATTTT. Its protein is CASSPWTGVTDTQYF.